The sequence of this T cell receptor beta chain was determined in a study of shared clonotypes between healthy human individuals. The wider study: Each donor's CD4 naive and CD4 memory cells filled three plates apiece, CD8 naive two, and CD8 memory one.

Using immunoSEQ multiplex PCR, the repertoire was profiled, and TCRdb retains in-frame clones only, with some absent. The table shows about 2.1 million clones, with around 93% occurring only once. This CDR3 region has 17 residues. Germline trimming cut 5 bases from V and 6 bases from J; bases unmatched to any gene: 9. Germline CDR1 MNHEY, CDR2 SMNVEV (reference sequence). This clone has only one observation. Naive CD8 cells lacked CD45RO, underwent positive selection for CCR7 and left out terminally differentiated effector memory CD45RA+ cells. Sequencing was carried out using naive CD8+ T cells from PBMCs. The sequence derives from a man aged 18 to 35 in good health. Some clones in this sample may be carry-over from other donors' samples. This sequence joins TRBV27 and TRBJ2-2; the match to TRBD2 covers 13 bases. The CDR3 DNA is TGTGCCAGCAGTGCTACTAGCGGGAGGGCCTGGGCCGGGGAGCTGTTTTTT. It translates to CASSATSGRAWAGELFF.